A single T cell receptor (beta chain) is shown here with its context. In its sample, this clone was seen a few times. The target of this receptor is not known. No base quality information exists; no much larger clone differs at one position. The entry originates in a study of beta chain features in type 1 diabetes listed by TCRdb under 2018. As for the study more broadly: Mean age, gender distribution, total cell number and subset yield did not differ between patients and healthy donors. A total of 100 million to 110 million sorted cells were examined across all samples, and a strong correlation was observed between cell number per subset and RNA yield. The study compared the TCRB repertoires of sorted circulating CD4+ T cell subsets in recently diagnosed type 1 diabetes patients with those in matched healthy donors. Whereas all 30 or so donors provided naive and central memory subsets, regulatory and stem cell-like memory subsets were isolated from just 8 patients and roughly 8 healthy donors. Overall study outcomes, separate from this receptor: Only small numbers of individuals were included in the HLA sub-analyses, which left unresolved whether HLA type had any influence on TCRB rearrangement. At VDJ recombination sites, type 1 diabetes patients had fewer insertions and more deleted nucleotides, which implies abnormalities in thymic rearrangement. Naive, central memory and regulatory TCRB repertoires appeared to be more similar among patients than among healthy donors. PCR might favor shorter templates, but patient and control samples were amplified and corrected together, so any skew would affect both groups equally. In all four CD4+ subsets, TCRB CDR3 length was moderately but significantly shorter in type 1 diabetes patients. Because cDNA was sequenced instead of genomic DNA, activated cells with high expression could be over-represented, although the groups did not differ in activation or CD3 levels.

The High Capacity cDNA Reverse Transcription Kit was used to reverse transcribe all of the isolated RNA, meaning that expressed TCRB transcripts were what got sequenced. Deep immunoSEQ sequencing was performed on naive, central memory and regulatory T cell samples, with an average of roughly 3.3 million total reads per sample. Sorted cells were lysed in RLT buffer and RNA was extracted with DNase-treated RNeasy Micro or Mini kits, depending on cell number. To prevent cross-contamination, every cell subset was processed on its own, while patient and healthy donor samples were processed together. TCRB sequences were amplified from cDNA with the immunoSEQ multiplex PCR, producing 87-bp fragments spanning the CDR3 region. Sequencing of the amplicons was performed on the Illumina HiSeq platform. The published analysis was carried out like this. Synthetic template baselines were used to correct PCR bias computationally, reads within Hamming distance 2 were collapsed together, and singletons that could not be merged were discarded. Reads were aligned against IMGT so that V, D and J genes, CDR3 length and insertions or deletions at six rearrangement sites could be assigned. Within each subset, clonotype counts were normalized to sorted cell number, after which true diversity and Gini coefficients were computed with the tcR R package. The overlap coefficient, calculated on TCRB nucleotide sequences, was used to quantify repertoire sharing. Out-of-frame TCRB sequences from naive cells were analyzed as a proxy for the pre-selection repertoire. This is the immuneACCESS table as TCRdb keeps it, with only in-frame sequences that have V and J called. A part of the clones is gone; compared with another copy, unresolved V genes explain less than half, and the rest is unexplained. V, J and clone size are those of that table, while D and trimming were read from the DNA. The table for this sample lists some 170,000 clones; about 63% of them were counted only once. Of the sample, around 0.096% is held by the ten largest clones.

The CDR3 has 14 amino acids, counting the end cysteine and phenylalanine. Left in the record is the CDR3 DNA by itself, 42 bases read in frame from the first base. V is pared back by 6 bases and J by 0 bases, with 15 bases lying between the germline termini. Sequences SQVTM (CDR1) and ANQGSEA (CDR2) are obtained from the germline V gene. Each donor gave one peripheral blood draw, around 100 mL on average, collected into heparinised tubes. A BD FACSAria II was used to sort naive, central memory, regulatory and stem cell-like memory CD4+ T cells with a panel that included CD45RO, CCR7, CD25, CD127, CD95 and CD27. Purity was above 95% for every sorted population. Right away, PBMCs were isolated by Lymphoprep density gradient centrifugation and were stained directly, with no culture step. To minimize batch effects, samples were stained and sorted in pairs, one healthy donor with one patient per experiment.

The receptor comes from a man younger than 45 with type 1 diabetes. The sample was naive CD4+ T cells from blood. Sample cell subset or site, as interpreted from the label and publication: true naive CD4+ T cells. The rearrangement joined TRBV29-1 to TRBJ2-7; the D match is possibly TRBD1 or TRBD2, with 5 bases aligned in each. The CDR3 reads CSVQRGMSSYEQYF. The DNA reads TGCAGCGTACAACGGGGCATGAGCTCCTACGAGCAGTACTTC.